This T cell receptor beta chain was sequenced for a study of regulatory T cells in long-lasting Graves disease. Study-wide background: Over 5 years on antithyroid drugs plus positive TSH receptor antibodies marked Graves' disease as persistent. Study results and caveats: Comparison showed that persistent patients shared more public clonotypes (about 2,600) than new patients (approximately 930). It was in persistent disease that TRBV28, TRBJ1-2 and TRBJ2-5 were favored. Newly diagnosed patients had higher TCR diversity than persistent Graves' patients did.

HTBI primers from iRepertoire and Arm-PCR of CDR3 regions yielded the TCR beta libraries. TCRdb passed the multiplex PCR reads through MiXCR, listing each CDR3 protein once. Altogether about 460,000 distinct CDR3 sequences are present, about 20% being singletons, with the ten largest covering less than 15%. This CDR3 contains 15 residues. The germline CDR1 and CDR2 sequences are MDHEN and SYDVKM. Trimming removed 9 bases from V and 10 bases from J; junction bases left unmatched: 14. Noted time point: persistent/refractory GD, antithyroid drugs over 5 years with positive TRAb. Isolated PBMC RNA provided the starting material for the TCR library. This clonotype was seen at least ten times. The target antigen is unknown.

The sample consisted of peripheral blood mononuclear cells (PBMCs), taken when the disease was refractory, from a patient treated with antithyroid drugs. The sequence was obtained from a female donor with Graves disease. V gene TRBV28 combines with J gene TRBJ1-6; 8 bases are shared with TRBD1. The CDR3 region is CASSTGQEEGSPLHF. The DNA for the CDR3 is TGTGCCAGTTCAACGGGACAGGAAGAAGGGTCACCCCTCCACTTT.